Listed below are T cell receptor beta chains from one sample, sequenced in a study of patients and donors after allogeneic stem cell transplantation. TCRdb independently ran MiXCR on the RT-PCR reads; one entry per CDR3 protein. The sample contains about 410,000 distinct CDR3 sequences, approximately 16% of which appear only once. Input material: blood, either unsorted or a sorted T cell fraction (not recorded which). The origin of the receptors is a human donor who was either an allogeneic HSCT recipient or a stem cell or donor lymphocyte infusion donor (not recorded which). It is not recorded whose cells these are; they may come from a transplant donor. Each CDR3 is given without its conserved first and last residue. Where a row states a size, it is once, few, many or the class of an expanded clone; other rows omit it.

size	length	J	V	CDR3
once	12	TRBJ2-1	TRBV11-3	ASSPRTRTDEQF
NA	13	TRBJ1-3	TRBV11-3	ASSWGTDAGNTIY
NA	19	TRBJ1-1	TRBV11-2	ASSLGPRAGPAFVPNTEAF
few	13	TRBJ2-3	TRBV7-2	ASSLASGSADTQY
NA	12	TRBJ2-5	TRBV2	ASNGVRGQETQY
many	10	TRBJ1-3	TRBV7-3	ASKGPENTIY
NA	13	TRBJ2-5	TRBV5-6	ASSFDQGRIETQY
few	17	TRBJ2-3	TRBV11-2	ASSSGTSGTRARRDTQY
NA	13	TRBJ2-1	TRBV20-1	SARERGSSYNEQF
few	14	TRBJ1-3	TRBV9	ASSAGGALAGNTIY
NA	12	TRBJ2-1	TRBV20-1	SAIFRGRGNEQF
NA	12	TRBJ2-7	TRBV20-1	SAYSGGVLLEQY
NA	9	TRBJ2-3	TRBV14	ASSPGNTQY
many	16	TRBJ2-2	TRBV11-2	ASSLKPGQFANTGELF
NA	10	TRBJ2-7	TRBV6-5	ASSSQGAEQY
NA	17	TRBJ2-1	TRBV5-4	ASSLGPLLGGSSYNEQF
NA	12	TRBJ2-7	TRBV19	ASSIGPVGDEQY
NA	12	TRBJ1-1	TRBV5-1	ASSFLGGKEGAF
many	15	TRBJ2-1	TRBV11-2	ASSLTSGGFSYNEQF
few	12	TRBJ2-2	TRBV24-1	ATSDSRLGGELF
many	14	TRBJ2-2	TRBV7-2	ASSFLMWGSAGELF
NA	13	TRBJ1-3	TRBV7-9	ASGHGGARGNTIY
NA	10	TRBJ2-7	TRBV20-1	SAPLHPYEQY
few	13	TRBJ1-5	TRBV4-3	ASSQGRQSNQPQH
NA	12	TRBJ2-5	TRBV5-5	ASRTGPGSETQY
NA	14	TRBJ1-4	TRBV2	ASSRDSAAGGEKLF
NA	10	TRBJ1-2	TRBV6-5	ASKRANYGYT
many	14	TRBJ2-2	TRBV5-1	ASSLARGVVPGELF
few	12	TRBJ2-2	TRBV6-1	ASRQWTGSGELF
NA	15	TRBJ2-1	TRBV5-1	ASSYGTSGGRGNEQF
few	12	TRBJ1-2	TRBV18	ASSPRAGGYGYT
NA	13	TRBJ1-2	TRBV14	ASSPNWPLNYGYT
NA	13	TRBJ2-7	TRBV5-6	ASSLGVRGTYEQY
many	12	TRBJ2-1	TRBV29-1	SAVDWTAPNEQF
NA	15	TRBJ2-3	TRBV7-2	ASSLPRLAGPTDTQY
many	10	TRBJ1-2	TRBV20-1	SVQGGKYGYT
many	10	TRBJ2-3	TRBV12-3/TRBV12-4	ASSPFSDTQY
NA	13	TRBJ2-5	TRBV6-1	ASSGGGGGFLAQY
few	13	TRBJ2-7	TRBV7-2	ASSHPGLAGYEQY
NA	11	TRBJ1-3	TRBV12-3/TRBV12-4	ASSPVGGDTIY
few	15	TRBJ2-1	TRBV18	ASSPYSRSSSYNEQF
few	9	TRBJ2-7	TRBV29-1	SVERDGEQY
once	13	TRBJ1-5	TRBV10-2	ASRDWGAKDQPQH
NA	12	TRBJ1-5	TRBV19	ASSTWTDNQPQH